This T cell receptor beta chain is drawn from a study of blood T cell repertoires in COVID-19. Looking at the study overall: Whether acute or convalescent, the COVID-19 samples came from the United States, Italy and Spain.

Some clones are missing from TCRdb's copy, which holds only in-frame ones; the method was immunoSEQ multiplex PCR. The sample carries 140,000 or so clones, 75% to 85% recorded once. This CDR3 is 15 amino acids long. From germline, CDR1 is LNHDA and CDR2 SQIVND (reference sequence). V gave up 3 bases and J gave up 7 bases; unmatched junction bases: 12. This sequence originates from a man between 65 and 80 years old who had recovered from COVID-19. This chain joins TRBV19 and TRBJ2-7; 7 bases fit TRBD1. The sample consisted of peripheral blood. The CDR3 DNA is TGTGCCAGTAGTATCCTAGGTGGGACAGCAACGGAGCAGTACTTC. Its translation is CASSILGGTATEQYF.